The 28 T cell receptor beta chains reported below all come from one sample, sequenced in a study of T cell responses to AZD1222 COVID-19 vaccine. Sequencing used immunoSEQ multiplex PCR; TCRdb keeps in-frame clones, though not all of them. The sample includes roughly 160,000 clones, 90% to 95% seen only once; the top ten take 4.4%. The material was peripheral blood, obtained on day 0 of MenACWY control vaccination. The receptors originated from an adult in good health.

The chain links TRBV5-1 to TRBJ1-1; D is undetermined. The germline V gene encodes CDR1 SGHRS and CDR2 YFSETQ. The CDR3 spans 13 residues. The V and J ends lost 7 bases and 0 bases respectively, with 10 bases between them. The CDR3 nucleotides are TGCGCCAGCCGACGGGCCCTGAACACTGAAGCTTTCTTT. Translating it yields CASRRALNTEAFF. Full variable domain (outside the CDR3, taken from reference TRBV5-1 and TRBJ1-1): KAGVTQTPRYLIKTRGQQVTLSCSPISGHRSVSWYQQTPGQGLQFLFEYFSETQRNKGNFPGRFSGRQFSNSRSEMNVSTLELGDSALYLCASRRALNTEAFFGQGTRLTVV.

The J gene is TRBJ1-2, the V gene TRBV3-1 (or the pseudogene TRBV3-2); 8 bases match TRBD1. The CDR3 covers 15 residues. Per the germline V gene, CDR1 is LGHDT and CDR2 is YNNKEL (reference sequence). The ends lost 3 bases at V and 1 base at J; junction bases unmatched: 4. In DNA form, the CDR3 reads TGTGCCAGCAGCCAGGGACAGGTCGTTAACTATGGCTACACCTTC. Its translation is CASSQGQVVNYGYTF.

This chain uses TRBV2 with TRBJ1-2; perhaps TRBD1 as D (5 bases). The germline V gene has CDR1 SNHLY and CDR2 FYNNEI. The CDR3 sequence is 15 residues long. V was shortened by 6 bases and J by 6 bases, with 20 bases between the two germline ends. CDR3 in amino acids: CASRRRQTEKHGYTF. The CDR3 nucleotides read TGTGCCAGCAGGCGTCGACAGACTGAGAAACATGGCTACACCTTC.

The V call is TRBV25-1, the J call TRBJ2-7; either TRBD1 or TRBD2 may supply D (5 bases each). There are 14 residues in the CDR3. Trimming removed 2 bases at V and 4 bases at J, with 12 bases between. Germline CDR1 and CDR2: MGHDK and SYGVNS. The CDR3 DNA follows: TGTGCCAGCAGTGAAGGGACCCCGAGATACGAGCAGTACTTC. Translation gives CASSEGTPRYEQYF.

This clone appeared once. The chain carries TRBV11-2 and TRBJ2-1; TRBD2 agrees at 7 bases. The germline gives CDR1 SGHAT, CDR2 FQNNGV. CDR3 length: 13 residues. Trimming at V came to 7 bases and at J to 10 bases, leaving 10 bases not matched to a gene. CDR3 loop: CASNSQREGEQFF. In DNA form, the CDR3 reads TGTGCCAGCAATTCACAGCGGGAAGGGGAGCAGTTCTTC. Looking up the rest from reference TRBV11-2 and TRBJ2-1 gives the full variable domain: EAGVAQSPRYKIIEKRQSVAFWCNPISGHATLYWYQQILGQGPKLLIQFQNNGVVDDSQLPKDRFSAERLKGVDSTLKIQPAKLEDSAVYLCASNSQREGEQFFGPGTRLTVL.

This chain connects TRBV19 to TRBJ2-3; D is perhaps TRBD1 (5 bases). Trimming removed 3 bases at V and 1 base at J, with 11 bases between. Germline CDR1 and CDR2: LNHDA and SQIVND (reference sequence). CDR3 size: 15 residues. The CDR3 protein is CASSMGPWRTDTQYF. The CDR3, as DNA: TGTGCCAGTAGTATGGGGCCCTGGCGCACAGATACGCAGTATTTT.

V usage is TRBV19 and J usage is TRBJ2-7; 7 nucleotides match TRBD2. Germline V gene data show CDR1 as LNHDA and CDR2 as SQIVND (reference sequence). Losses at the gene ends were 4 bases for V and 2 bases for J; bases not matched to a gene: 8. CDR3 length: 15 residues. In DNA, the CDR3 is TGTGCCAGTAGTACAAGAGCTAGCGGAACCTACGAGCAGTACTTC. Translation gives CASSTRASGTYEQYF.

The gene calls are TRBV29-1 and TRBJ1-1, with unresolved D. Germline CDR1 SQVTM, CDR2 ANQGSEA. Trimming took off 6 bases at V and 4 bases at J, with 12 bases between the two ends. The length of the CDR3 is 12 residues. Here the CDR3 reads CSVTYGVTEAFF. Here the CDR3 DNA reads TGCAGCGTGACCTATGGGGTCACTGAAGCTTTCTTT.

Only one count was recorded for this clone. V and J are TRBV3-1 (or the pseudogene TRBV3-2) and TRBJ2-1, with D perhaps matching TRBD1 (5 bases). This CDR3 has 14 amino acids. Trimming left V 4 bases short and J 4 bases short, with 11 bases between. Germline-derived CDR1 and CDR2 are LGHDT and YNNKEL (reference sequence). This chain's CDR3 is CASSRLGQYNEQFF. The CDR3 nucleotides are TGTGCCAGCAGCCGGCTTGGACAATACAATGAGCAGTTCTTC.

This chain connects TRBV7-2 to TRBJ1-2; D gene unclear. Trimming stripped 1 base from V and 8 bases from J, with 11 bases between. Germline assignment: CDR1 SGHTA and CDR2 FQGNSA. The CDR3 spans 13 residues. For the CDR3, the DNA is TGTGCCAGCAGCTTAGTCAGAAACGGCGGCTACACCTTC. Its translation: CASSLVRNGGYTF.

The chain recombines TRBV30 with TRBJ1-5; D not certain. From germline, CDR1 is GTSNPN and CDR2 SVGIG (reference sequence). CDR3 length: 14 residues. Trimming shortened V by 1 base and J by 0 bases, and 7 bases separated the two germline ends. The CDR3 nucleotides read TGTGCCTGGAGTGAAGGTTTTAGCAATCAGCCCCAGCATTTT. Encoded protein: CAWSEGFSNQPQHF.

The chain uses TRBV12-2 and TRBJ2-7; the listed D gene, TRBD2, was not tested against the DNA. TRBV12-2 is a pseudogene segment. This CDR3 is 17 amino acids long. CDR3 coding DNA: TGTGCAAGTCGCTTAGCGTCGATGAGGGGGGGAAACTACGAGCAGTACTTC. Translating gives CASRLASMRGGNYEQYF.

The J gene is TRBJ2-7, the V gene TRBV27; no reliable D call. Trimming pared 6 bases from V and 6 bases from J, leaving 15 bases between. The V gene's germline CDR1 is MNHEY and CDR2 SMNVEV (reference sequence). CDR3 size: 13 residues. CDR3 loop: CASSPGSKGEQYF. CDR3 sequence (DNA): TGTGCCAGCAGCCCCGGGTCCAAAGGCGAGCAGTACTTC.

The CDR3 loop is CASSPGTSGTYNEQFF. The CDR3 nucleotides read TGTGCCAGCAGCCCAGGGACTAGCGGGACCTACAATGAGCAGTTCTTC. The gene calls are TRBV7-9 and TRBJ2-1, with 13 nucleotides matching TRBD2. The germline V gene encodes CDR1 SEHNR and CDR2 FQNEAQ (reference sequence). The V segment lost 5 bases and the J segment 2 bases; nucleotides outside the gene matches: 3. The CDR3 runs to 16 residues.

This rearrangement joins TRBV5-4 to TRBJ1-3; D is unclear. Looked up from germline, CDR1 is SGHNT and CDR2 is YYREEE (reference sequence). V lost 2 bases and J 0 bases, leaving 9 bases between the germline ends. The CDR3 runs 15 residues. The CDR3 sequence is CASSFDDYSGNTIYF. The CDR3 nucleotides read TGTGCCAGCAGCTTCGACGACTACTCTGGAAACACCATATATTTT. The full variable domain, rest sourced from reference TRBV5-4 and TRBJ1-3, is ETGVTQSPTHLIKTRGQQVTLRCSSQSGHNTVSWYQQALGQGPQFIFQYYREEENGRGNFPPRFSGLQFPNYSSELNVNALELDDSALYLCASSFDDYSGNTIYFGEGSWLTVV.

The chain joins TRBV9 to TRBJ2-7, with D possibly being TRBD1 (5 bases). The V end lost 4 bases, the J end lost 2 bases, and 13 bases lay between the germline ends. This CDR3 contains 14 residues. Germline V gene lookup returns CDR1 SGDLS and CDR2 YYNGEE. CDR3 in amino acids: CASSPQQVTYEQYF. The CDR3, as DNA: TGTGCCAGCAGCCCCCAACAGGTGACCTACGAGCAGTACTTC.

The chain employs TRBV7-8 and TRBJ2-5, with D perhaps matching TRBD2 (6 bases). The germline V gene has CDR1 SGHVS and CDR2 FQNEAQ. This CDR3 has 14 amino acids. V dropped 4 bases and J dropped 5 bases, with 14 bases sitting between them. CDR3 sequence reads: CASSWAGQVETQYF. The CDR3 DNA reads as TGTGCCAGCAGCTGGGCGGGGCAGGTGGAGACCCAGTACTTC.

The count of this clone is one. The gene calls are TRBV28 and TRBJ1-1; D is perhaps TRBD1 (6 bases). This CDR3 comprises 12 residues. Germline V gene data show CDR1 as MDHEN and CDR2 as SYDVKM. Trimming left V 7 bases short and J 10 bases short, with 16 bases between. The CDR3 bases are TGTGCCAGCAAAGCAGGACAGTTGGGAGCTTTCTTT. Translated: CASKAGQLGAFF.

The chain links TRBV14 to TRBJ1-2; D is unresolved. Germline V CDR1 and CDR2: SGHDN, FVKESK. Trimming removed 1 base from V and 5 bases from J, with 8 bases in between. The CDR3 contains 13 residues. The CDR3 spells CASSQGVDYGYTF. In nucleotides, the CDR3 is TGTGCCAGCAGCCAAGGGGTGGATTATGGCTACACCTTC.

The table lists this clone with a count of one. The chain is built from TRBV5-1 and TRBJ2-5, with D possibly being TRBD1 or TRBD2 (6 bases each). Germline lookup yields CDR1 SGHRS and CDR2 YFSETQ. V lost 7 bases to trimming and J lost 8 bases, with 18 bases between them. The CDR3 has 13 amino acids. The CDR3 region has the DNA TGCGCCAGCCGAGCGGTGGAGGGGGGTACCCAGTACTTC. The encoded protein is CASRAVEGGTQYF.

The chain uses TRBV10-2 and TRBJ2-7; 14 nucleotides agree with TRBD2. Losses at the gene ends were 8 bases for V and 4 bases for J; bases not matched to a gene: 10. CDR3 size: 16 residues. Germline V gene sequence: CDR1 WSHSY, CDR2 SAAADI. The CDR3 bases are TGCGCCAGCCGTCCCCCCGGGACTAGCGGGAGTTACGAGCAGTACTTC. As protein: CASRPPGTSGSYEQYF.

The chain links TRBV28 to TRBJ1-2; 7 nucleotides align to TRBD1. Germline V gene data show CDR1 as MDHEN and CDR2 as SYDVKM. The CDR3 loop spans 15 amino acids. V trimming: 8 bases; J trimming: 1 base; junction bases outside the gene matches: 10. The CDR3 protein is CASAPGTEFNYGYTF. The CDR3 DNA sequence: TGTGCCAGCGCCCCCGGGACAGAATTTAACTATGGCTACACCTTC.

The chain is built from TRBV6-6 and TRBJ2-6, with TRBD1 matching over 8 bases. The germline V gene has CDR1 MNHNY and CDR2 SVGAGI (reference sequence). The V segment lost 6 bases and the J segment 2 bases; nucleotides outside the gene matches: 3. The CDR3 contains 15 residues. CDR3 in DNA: TGTGCCAGCAGCCCCAGGGGGCCTGGGGCCAACGTCCTGACTTTC. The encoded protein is CASSPRGPGANVLTF.

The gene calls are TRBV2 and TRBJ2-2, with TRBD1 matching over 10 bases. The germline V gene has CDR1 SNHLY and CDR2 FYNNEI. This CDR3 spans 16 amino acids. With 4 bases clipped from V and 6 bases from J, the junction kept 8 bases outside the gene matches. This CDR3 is CASSVGTGASAGELFF. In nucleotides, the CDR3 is TGTGCCAGCAGTGTAGGGACAGGGGCAAGTGCCGGGGAGCTGTTTTTT.

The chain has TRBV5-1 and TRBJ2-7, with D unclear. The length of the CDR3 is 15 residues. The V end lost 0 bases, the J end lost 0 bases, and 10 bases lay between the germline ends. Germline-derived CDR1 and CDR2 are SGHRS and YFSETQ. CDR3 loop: CASSLASASSYEQYF. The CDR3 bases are TGCGCCAGCAGCTTGGCAAGCGCTAGCTCCTACGAGCAGTACTTC. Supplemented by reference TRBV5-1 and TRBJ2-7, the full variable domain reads KAGVTQTPRYLIKTRGQQVTLSCSPISGHRSVSWYQQTPGQGLQFLFEYFSETQRNKGNFPGRFSGRQFSNSRSEMNVSTLELGDSALYLCASSLASASSYEQYFGPGTRLTVT.

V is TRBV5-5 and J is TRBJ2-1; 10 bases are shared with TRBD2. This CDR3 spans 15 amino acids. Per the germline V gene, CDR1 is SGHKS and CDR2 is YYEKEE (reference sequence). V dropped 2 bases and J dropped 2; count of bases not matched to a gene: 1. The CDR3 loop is CASSLLAGTYNEQFF. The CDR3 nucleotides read TGTGCCAGCAGCTTACTAGCGGGGACCTACAATGAGCAGTTCTTC.

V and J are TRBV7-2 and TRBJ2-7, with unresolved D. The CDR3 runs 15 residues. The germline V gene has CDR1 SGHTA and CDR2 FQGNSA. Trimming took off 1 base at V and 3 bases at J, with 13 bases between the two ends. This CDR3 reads CASSLDGVVGYEQYF. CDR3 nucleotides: TGTGCCAGCAGCTTAGACGGTGTGGTTGGCTACGAGCAGTACTTC.

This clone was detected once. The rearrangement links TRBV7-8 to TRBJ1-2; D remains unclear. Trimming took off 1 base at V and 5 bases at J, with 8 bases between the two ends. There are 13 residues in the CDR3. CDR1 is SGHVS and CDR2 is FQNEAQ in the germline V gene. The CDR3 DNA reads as TGTGCCAGCAGCTTAGAAAGAAGGTATGGCTACACCTTC. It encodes CASSLERRYGYTF.